These T cell receptor beta chains were read from a single sample in a study of PD-1 blockade in classical Hodgkin lymphoma. Libraries were prepared by immunoSEQ multiplex PCR; TCRdb keeps only in-frame clonotypes and omits some of them. The sample contains about 100,000 clones, approximately 90% of which appear only once. The sequencing used peripheral blood mononuclear cells (PBMCs), collected before the second cycle of nivolumab. These receptors came from a human donor with classical Hodgkin lymphoma. Both conserved end residues are part of each CDR3. A D gene is named only where the DNA matches it firmly. Rows give clone size only sometimes, using once, few, many, or a class for an expanded clone.

D gene: .
clone size: .
J gene: TRBJ2-4
V gene: TRBV7-2
CDR3 protein: CASSQESGGGKNIQYF
CDR3 DNA: TGTGCCAGCAGTCAAGAGTCCGGGGGTGGCAAAAACATTCAGTACTTC

D gene: TRBD2
clone size: .
J gene: TRBJ2-1
V gene: TRBV7-2
CDR3 protein: CASSKAQAGGTYNEQFF
CDR3 DNA: TGTGCCAGCAGCAAAGCCCAGGCGGGAGGAACCTACAATGAGCAGTTCTTC

D gene: .
clone size: .
J gene: TRBJ2-7
V gene: TRBV27
CDR3 protein: CASSLWGKVDEQYF
CDR3 DNA: TGTGCCAGCAGTTTATGGGGAAAGGTGGACGAGCAGTACTTC

D gene: .
clone size: once
J gene: TRBJ2-2
V gene: TRBV9
CDR3 protein: CASSAQEGRSTGELFF
CDR3 DNA: TGTGCCAGCAGCGCCCAAGAGGGACGTAGCACCGGGGAGCTGTTTTTT

D gene: .
clone size: .
J gene: TRBJ1-1
V gene: TRBV23-1
CDR3 protein: CASSQSEQGPWGEAFF
CDR3 DNA: TGCGCCAGCAGTCAATCTGAACAGGGACCCTGGGGTGAAGCTTTCTTT

D gene: .
clone size: .
J gene: TRBJ1-2
V gene: TRBV19
CDR3 protein: CASTSIDDSYGYTF
CDR3 DNA: TGTGCCAGTACCAGCATAGATGACAGCTATGGCTACACCTTC

D gene: .
clone size: .
J gene: TRBJ2-3
V gene: TRBV4-2
CDR3 protein: CASSQDRLDTDTQYF
CDR3 DNA: TGTGCCAGCAGCCAAGATCGCCTAGACACAGATACGCAGTATTTT

D gene: .
clone size: .
J gene: TRBJ1-1
V gene: TRBV29-1
CDR3 protein: CSVDRQGINTEAFF
CDR3 DNA: TGCAGCGTTGATCGGCAGGGGATAAACACTGAAGCTTTCTTT

D gene: .
clone size: .
J gene: TRBJ2-7
V gene: TRBV7-9
CDR3 protein: CASSLGPIAVLSSYEQYF
CDR3 DNA: TGTGCCAGCAGCTTAGGTCCAATAGCGGTCCTCAGCTCCTACGAGCAGTACTTC

D gene: .
clone size: .
J gene: TRBJ2-3
V gene: TRBV29-1
CDR3 protein: CSVEALGGRKSLTDTQYF
CDR3 DNA: TGCAGCGTTGAGGCCCTCGGGGGCCGAAAGTCACTCACAGATACGCAGTATTTT

D gene: TRBD1
clone size: .
J gene: TRBJ1-2
V gene: TRBV27
CDR3 protein: CASGYDRESPGGYTF
CDR3 DNA: TGTGCCAGCGGATATGACAGGGAGAGTCCCGGGGGCTACACCTTC

D gene: .
clone size: once
J gene: TRBJ2-1
V gene: TRBV27
CDR3 protein: CASSPGSYNEQFF
CDR3 DNA: TGTGCCAGCAGTCCTGGCAGCTACAATGAGCAGTTCTTC

D gene: .
clone size: .
J gene: TRBJ2-7
V gene: TRBV27
CDR3 protein: CASSLTEKGEQYF
CDR3 DNA: TGTGCCAGCAGTTTAACGGAGAAGGGCGAGCAGTACTTC

D gene: .
clone size: .
J gene: TRBJ2-7
V gene: TRBV4-1
CDR3 protein: CASSPSGGYEQYF
CDR3 DNA: TGCGCCAGCAGCCCAAGCGGTGGGTACGAGCAGTACTTC

D gene: .
clone size: .
J gene: TRBJ2-3
V gene: TRBV27
CDR3 protein: CASSPQAGKWGVTDTQYF
CDR3 DNA: TGTGCCAGCAGTCCTCAGGCGGGAAAGTGGGGTGTGACAGATACGCAGTATTTT

D gene: .
clone size: .
J gene: TRBJ1-1
V gene: TRBV6-5
CDR3 protein: CASSSGGRATEAFF
CDR3 DNA: TGTGCCAGCAGTTCCGGAGGACGAGCCACTGAAGCTTTCTTT

D gene: .
clone size: .
J gene: TRBJ2-1
V gene: TRBV7-6
CDR3 protein: CASSLVTEQFF
CDR3 DNA: TGTGCCAGCAGCTTAGTTACTGAGCAGTTCTTC

D gene: .
clone size: .
J gene: TRBJ2-1
V gene: TRBV6-5
CDR3 protein: CASSTTLTNEQFF
CDR3 DNA: TGTGCCAGCAGTACCACTCTCACTAATGAGCAGTTCTTC

D gene: .
clone size: .
J gene: TRBJ2-1
V gene: TRBV9
CDR3 protein: CASSARTTGDEQFF
CDR3 DNA: TGTGCCAGCAGCGCCCGAACAACAGGCGATGAGCAGTTCTTC

D gene: TRBD1
clone size: .
J gene: TRBJ2-7
V gene: TRBV9
CDR3 protein: CASSGTGTGTYEQYF
CDR3 DNA: TGTGCCAGCAGCGGCACCGGGACAGGGACCTACGAGCAGTACTTC

D gene: .
clone size: once
J gene: TRBJ2-7
V gene: TRBV5-1
CDR3 protein: CASSLTGFFEQYF
CDR3 DNA: TGCGCCAGCAGCTTGACAGGGTTTTTTGAGCAGTACTTC

D gene: .
clone size: once
J gene: TRBJ1-1
V gene: TRBV5-4
CDR3 protein: CASSLPVNTEAFF
CDR3 DNA: TGTGCCAGCAGCTTGCCCGTGAACACTGAAGCTTTCTTT

D gene: .
clone size: once
J gene: TRBJ1-1
V gene: TRBV6-4
CDR3 protein: CASKRDPHAFF
CDR3 DNA: TGTGCCAGCAAGCGGGACCCGCACGCTTTCTTT

D gene: .
clone size: .
J gene: TRBJ2-7
V gene: TRBV29-1
CDR3 protein: CSVMETVSYEQYF
CDR3 DNA: TGCAGCGTGATGGAGACGGTCTCCTACGAGCAGTACTTC

D gene: TRBD1
clone size: .
J gene: TRBJ2-5
V gene: TRBV6-5
CDR3 protein: CASSNMDRGQGTQYF
CDR3 DNA: TGTGCCAGCAGTAACATGGACAGGGGGCAAGGGACCCAGTACTTC

D gene: .
clone size: .
J gene: TRBJ1-4
V gene: TRBV13
CDR3 protein: CASRRPGDEKLFF
CDR3 DNA: TGTGCCAGCAGAAGACCGGGGGATGAAAAACTGTTTTTT

D gene: TRBD1
clone size: few
J gene: TRBJ1-5
V gene: TRBV15
CDR3 protein: CATSTDRVSQPQHF
CDR3 DNA: TGTGCCACCAGCACAGACAGGGTGAGTCAGCCCCAGCATTTT

D gene: .
clone size: .
J gene: TRBJ2-7
V gene: TRBV5-6
CDR3 protein: CASSLGSPSYEQYF
CDR3 DNA: TGTGCCAGCAGCTTGGGGTCGCCATCCTACGAGCAGTACTTC

D gene: TRBD2
clone size: .
J gene: TRBJ2-3
V gene: TRBV7-9
CDR3 protein: CASSSRTTGGDTQYF
CDR3 DNA: TGTGCCAGCAGCTCCAGGACGACGGGAGGAGATACGCAGTATTTT

D gene: .
clone size: once
J gene: TRBJ1-1
V gene: TRBV19
CDR3 protein: CASSIGTLNTEAFF
CDR3 DNA: TGTGCCAGTAGTATAGGGACACTAAACACTGAAGCTTTCTTT

D gene: TRBD2
clone size: .
J gene: TRBJ2-7
V gene: TRBV4-3
CDR3 protein: CASSQDLGSGGRPFYEQYF
CDR3 DNA: TGCGCCAGCAGCCAAGATTTGGGATCTGGCGGGAGGCCCTTCTACGAGCAGTACTTC

D gene: .
clone size: .
J gene: TRBJ2-7
V gene: TRBV5-1
CDR3 protein: CASSEMASPSPYEQYF
CDR3 DNA: TGCGCCAGCAGCGAGATGGCGAGCCCCTCCCCCTACGAGCAGTACTTC

D gene: .
clone size: .
J gene: TRBJ2-7
V gene: TRBV18
CDR3 protein: CASSPGQTYEQYF
CDR3 DNA: TGTGCCAGCTCACCGGGACAAACCTACGAGCAGTACTTC

D gene: .
clone size: .
J gene: TRBJ1-1
V gene: TRBV5-1
CDR3 protein: CASSIGTQGQTEAFF
CDR3 DNA: TGCGCCAGCAGCATTGGAACCCAGGGGCAGACTGAAGCTTTCTTT

D gene: .
clone size: .
J gene: TRBJ1-1
V gene: TRBV5-1
CDR3 protein: CASSPPGRYTEAFF
CDR3 DNA: TGCGCCAGCAGCCCCCCGGGACGGTACACTGAAGCTTTCTTT

D gene: TRBD1
clone size: .
J gene: TRBJ2-1
V gene: TRBV5-1
CDR3 protein: CASSLGDSLNEQFF
CDR3 DNA: TGCGCCAGCAGCTTGGGGGACAGCCTTAATGAGCAGTTCTTC

D gene: TRBD1
clone size: .
J gene: TRBJ1-2
V gene: TRBV13
CDR3 protein: CASSLGTGDYGYTF
CDR3 DNA: TGTGCCAGCAGCTTGGGGACAGGCGACTATGGCTACACCTTC

D gene: .
clone size: .
J gene: TRBJ2-7
V gene: TRBV2
CDR3 protein: CASSAASPDYEQYF
CDR3 DNA: TGTGCCAGCAGTGCGGCTAGTCCCGACTACGAGCAGTACTTC

D gene: .
clone size: .
J gene: TRBJ1-2
V gene: TRBV20-1
CDR3 protein: CSRLVAKGYTF
CDR3 DNA: TGCAGTCGACTGGTTGCGAAAGGCTACACCTTC

D gene: .
clone size: .
J gene: TRBJ2-4
V gene: TRBV27
CDR3 protein: CASSLTPSGAKNIQYF
CDR3 DNA: TGTGCCAGCAGTTTAACCCCGTCGGGAGCCAAAAACATTCAGTACTTC

D gene: .
clone size: .
J gene: TRBJ2-7
V gene: TRBV11-3
CDR3 protein: CASSLQNQVDQYF
CDR3 DNA: TGTGCCAGCAGCTTACAGAATCAGGTCGACCAGTACTTC

D gene: TRBD2
clone size: .
J gene: TRBJ2-1
V gene: TRBV6-6
CDR3 protein: CASSRLAGEYNEQFF
CDR3 DNA: TGTGCCAGCAGTCGACTAGCGGGAGAGTACAATGAGCAGTTCTTC

D gene: TRBD2
clone size: .
J gene: TRBJ2-3
V gene: TRBV5-4
CDR3 protein: CASSLGMRLASTDTQYF
CDR3 DNA: TGTGCCAGCAGCTTGGGCATGAGACTAGCAAGCACAGATACGCAGTATTTT

D gene: .
clone size: .
J gene: TRBJ1-6
V gene: TRBV4-3
CDR3 protein: CASSQGTSSSYNSPLHF
CDR3 DNA: TGCGCCAGCAGCCAAGGGACATCTAGCTCCTATAATTCACCCCTCCACTTT

D gene: TRBD2
clone size: .
J gene: TRBJ2-1
V gene: TRBV11-2
CDR3 protein: CASSSQGGLYNEQFF
CDR3 DNA: TGTGCCAGCAGCTCGCAGGGAGGGCTTTACAATGAGCAGTTCTTC

D gene: .
clone size: .
J gene: TRBJ1-2
V gene: TRBV11-1
CDR3 protein: CASSLRDRKATGYTF
CDR3 DNA: TGTGCCAGCAGCTTACGAGACAGAAAAGCCACTGGCTACACCTTC

D gene: .
clone size: .
J gene: TRBJ1-2
V gene: TRBV13
CDR3 protein: CASSLGNRAGYGYTF
CDR3 DNA: TGTGCCAGCAGCTTAGGCAACAGGGCTGGCTATGGCTACACCTTC

D gene: TRBD2
clone size: .
J gene: TRBJ2-1
V gene: TRBV4-1
CDR3 protein: CASSQLSGQYNEQFF
CDR3 DNA: TGCGCCAGCAGCCAACTTAGCGGGCAATACAATGAGCAGTTCTTC

D gene: .
clone size: once
J gene: TRBJ2-2
V gene: TRBV7-6
CDR3 protein: CASSLGGRGAGELFF
CDR3 DNA: TGTGCCAGCAGCTTAGGAGGTCGCGGGGCCGGGGAGCTGTTTTTT

D gene: .
clone size: .
J gene: TRBJ2-7
V gene: TRBV6-5
CDR3 protein: CASSGAVISYEQYF
CDR3 DNA: TGTGCCAGCAGTGGAGCGGTTATCTCCTACGAGCAGTACTTC

D gene: TRBD2
clone size: .
J gene: TRBJ2-7
V gene: TRBV11-2
CDR3 protein: CASSSGLAGVPRPYEQYF
CDR3 DNA: TGTGCCAGCAGCTCCGGACTAGCGGGGGTACCAAGGCCCTACGAGCAGTACTTC

D gene: TRBD1
clone size: .
J gene: TRBJ1-6
V gene: TRBV10-2
CDR3 protein: CASSDKTGAGTPLHF
CDR3 DNA: TGCGCCAGCAGTGATAAGACAGGGGCAGGGACACCCCTCCACTTT

D gene: TRBD1
clone size: .
J gene: TRBJ2-5
V gene: TRBV13
CDR3 protein: CASINQGADETQYF
CDR3 DNA: TGTGCCAGCATCAACCAGGGGGCGGATGAGACCCAGTACTTC

D gene: TRBD1
clone size: .
J gene: TRBJ2-3
V gene: TRBV6-5
CDR3 protein: CASSPKRQGYDTQYF
CDR3 DNA: TGTGCCAGCAGCCCTAAGAGACAGGGGTATGATACGCAGTATTTT

D gene: .
clone size: .
J gene: TRBJ2-3
V gene: TRBV27
CDR3 protein: CASSFSGTDTQYF
CDR3 DNA: TGTGCCAGCAGTTTTAGTGGCACAGATACGCAGTATTTT

D gene: .
clone size: .
J gene: TRBJ2-7
V gene: TRBV7-2
CDR3 protein: CASSLQPEASYEQYF
CDR3 DNA: TGTGCCAGCAGCTTACAACCGGAGGCCTCCTACGAGCAGTACTTC

D gene: TRBD2
clone size: .
J gene: TRBJ2-1
V gene: TRBV6-4
CDR3 protein: CASSDQSSGEQFF
CDR3 DNA: TGTGCCAGCAGTGACCAATCTAGCGGTGAGCAGTTCTTC